The sample holds a few counts of the clone carrying this TCR beta chain. Unique molecular identifiers were used in preparing the TCRbeta library. Via MiXCR, TCRdb re-called the PCR reads, giving one row per CDR3 protein. Of 100,000 to 120,000 distinct CDR3 sequences in the sample, 10% were seen once. The CDR3 covers 17 residues. V was trimmed by 2 bases and J by 5 bases, leaving 22 bases between them. The V gene's germline CDR1 is SNHLY and CDR2 FYNNEI. These data originate in a study of T-cell reconstitution after alpha-beta-depleted transplantation in children. The sequenced sample was PBMCs from the stem cell graft donor, obtained from the stem cell graft. This TCR came from a human donor who donated a stem cell graft to a child with acute lymphoblastic leukemia. This chain links TRBV2 with TRBJ2-7, with D possibly being TRBD2 (7 bases). The CDR3 sequence is CASSERGMRGGPDEQYF. Written as DNA, the CDR3 is TGTGCCAGCAGTGAAAGGGGGATGCGGGGAGGGCCGGACGAGCAGTACTTC. Based on the CDR3 plus reference TRBV2 and TRBJ2-7, the full variable domain is EPEVTQTPSHQVTQMGQEVILRCVPISNHLYFYWYRQILGQKVEFLVSFYNNEISEKSEIFDDQFSVERPDGSNFTLKIRSTKLEDSAMYFCASSERGMRGGPDEQYFGPGTRLTVT.